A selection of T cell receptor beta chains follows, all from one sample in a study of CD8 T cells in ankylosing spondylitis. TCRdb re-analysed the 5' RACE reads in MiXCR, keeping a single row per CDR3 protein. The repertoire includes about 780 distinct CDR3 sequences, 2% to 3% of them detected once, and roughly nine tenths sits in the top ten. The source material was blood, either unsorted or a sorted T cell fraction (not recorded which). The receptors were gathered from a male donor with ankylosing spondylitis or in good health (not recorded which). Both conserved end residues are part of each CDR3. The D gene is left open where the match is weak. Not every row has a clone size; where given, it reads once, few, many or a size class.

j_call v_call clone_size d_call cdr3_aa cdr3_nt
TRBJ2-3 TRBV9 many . CASSVEGGESTDTQYF TGTGCCAGCAGCGTAGAAGGCGGGGAAAGCACAGATACGCAGTATTTT
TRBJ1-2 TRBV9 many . CASSVEGSPRRYGYTF TGTGCCAGCAGCGTAGAAGGCAGCCCAAGGAGATATGGCTACACCTTC
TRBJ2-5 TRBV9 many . CASSGRSGETQYF TGTGCCAGCAGCGGGAGATCCGGAGAGACCCAGTACTTC
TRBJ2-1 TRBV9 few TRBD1 CASSVAGTGGLNEQFF TGTGCCAGCAGCGTAGCTGGGACAGGGGGCTTGAATGAGCAGTTCTTC
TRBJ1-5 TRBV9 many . CASSETGSMIQPQHF TGTGCCAGCAGCGAGACTGGTTCTATGATCCAGCCCCAGCATTTT
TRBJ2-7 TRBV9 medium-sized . CASSVAGLGGNEQYF TGTGCCAGCAGCGTAGCTGGCCTGGGAGGAAACGAGCAGTACTTC
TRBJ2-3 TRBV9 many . CASSPGRDASTDTQYF TGTGCCAGCAGCCCAGGCCGGGACGCAAGCACAGATACGCAGTATTTT
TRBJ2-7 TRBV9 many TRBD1 CASSEDRGADEQYF TGTGCCAGCAGTGAGGACAGGGGTGCGGACGAGCAGTACTTC
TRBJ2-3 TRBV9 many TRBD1 CASSMTGGFSTDTQYF TGTGCCAGCAGCATGACAGGGGGCTTTAGCACAGATACGCAGTATTTT
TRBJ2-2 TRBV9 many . CASSVTNTGELFF TGTGCCAGCAGCGTAACGAACACCGGGGAGCTGTTTTTT
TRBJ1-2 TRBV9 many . CASSVERGPAMSYTF TGTGCCAGCAGCGTAGAGAGAGGACCCGCTATGAGCTACACCTTC
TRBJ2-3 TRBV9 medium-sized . CASSVSGSTDTQYF TGTGCCAGCAGCGTATCAGGGTCCACAGATACGCAGTATTTT
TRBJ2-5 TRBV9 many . CASSVGRSGAETQYF TGTGCCAGCAGCGTAGGGAGAAGCGGCGCGGAGACCCAGTACTTC
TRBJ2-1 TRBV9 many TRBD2 CASSVSRLAERDYNEQFF TGTGCCAGCAGCGTATCTAGACTAGCGGAACGGGATTACAATGAGCAGTTCTTC
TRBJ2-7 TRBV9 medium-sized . CASSDREQKYF TGTGCCAGCAGCGACAGGGAGCAGAAGTACTTC
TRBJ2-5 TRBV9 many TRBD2 CASSVTGGLETQYF TGTGCCAGCAGCGTAACGGGGGGGTTGGAGACCCAGTACTTC
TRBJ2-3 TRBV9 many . CASSVEGGGAPDTQYF TGTGCCAGCAGCGTAGAGGGAGGAGGGGCTCCAGATACGCAGTATTTT
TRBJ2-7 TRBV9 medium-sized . CASSVSSGETYEQYF TGTGCCAGCAGCGTATCTTCTGGGGAAACCTACGAGCAGTACTTC
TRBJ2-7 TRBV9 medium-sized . CASSVGGPNYEQYF TGTGCCAGCAGCGTAGGGGGACCAAACTACGAGCAGTACTTC
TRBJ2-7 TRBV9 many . CASSAGAGGFPEQYF TGTGCCAGCAGCGCGGGAGCCGGGGGTTTTCCCGAGCAGTACTTC
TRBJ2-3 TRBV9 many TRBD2 CASSLGGDTQYF TGTGCCAGCAGCTTGGGGGGGGATACGCAGTATTTT
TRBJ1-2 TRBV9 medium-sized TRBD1 CASSADRAYGYTF TGTGCCAGCAGCGCGGACAGGGCTTATGGCTACACCTTC
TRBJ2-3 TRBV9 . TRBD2 CASSLEAGGPTDTQYF TGTGCCAGCAGCCTAGAGGCGGGGGGGCCGACAGATACGCAGTATTTT
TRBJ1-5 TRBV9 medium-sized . CASSGGRNQPQHF TGTGCCAGCAGCGGCGGGAGAAATCAGCCCCAGCATTTT
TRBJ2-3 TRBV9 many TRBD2 CASSVGTSSPDTQYF TGTGCCAGCAGCGTAGGGACTAGCAGCCCAGATACGCAGTATTTT
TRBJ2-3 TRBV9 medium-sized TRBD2 CASSPKGLAGTDTQYF TGTGCCAGCAGCCCAAAGGGACTAGCGGGCACAGATACGCAGTATTTT
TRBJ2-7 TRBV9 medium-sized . CASSATPSKGSEQYF TGTGCCAGCAGCGCGACCCCTAGTAAGGGGAGCGAGCAGTACTTC
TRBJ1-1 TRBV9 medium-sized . CASSVAGGGTEAFF TGTGCCAGCAGCGTAGCTGGGGGCGGCACTGAAGCTTTCTTT
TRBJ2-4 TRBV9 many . CASSARAMGAKNIQYF TGTGCCAGCAGCGCCCGCGCAATGGGAGCCAAAAACATTCAGTACTTC
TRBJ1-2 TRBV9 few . CASSVGRTEALYGYTF TGTGCCAGCAGCGTAGGCAGGACCGAGGCCCTCTATGGCTACACCTTC
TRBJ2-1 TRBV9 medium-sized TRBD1 CASSVAFARGPDEQFF TGTGCCAGCAGCGTAGCTTTTGCCAGGGGGCCCGATGAGCAGTTCTTC
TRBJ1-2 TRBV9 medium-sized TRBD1 CASSVGATGVYGYTF TGTGCCAGCAGCGTAGGTGCGACAGGGGTCTATGGCTACACCTTC
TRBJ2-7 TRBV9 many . CASSVDGSIYEQYF TGTGCCAGCAGCGTAGACGGCAGTATCTACGAGCAGTACTTC
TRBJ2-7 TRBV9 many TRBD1 CASSTGTGTYEQYF TGTGCCAGCAGCACGGGGACAGGAACCTACGAGCAGTACTTC
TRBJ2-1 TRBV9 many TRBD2 CASSPPRLAGGREQFF TGTGCCAGCAGCCCACCCAGACTAGCGGGGGGGAGGGAGCAGTTCTTC
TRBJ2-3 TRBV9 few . CASSVAIESNTDTQYF TGTGCCAGCAGCGTAGCTATTGAATCCAACACAGATACGCAGTATTTT
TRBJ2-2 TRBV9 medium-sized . CASSASNTGELFF TGTGCCAGCAGCGCCAGCAACACCGGGGAGCTGTTTTTT
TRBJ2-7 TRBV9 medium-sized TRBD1 CASSVDTGQGTYEQYF TGTGCCAGCAGCGTAGACACGGGACAGGGCACCTACGAGCAGTACTTC
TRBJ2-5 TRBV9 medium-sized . CASSLGEGLQETQYF TGTGCCAGCAGTCTCGGCGAGGGATTACAAGAGACCCAGTACTTC
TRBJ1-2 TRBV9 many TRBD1 CASSPRDRGRGGYTF TGTGCCAGCAGCCCACGGGACAGGGGCCGGGGCGGCTACACCTTC
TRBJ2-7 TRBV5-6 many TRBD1 CASSPDGSGTGWDEQYF TGTGCCAGCAGCCCCGACGGTTCCGGGACAGGGTGGGACGAGCAGTACTTC
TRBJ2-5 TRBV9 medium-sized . CASSKRQIEETQYF TGTGCCAGCAGCAAGAGGCAGATTGAAGAGACCCAGTACTTC
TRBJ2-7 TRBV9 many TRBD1 CASSVGDRAYEQYF TGTGCCAGCAGCGTAGGGGACAGGGCCTACGAGCAGTACTTC
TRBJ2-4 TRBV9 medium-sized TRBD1 CASSAPRTGGTKNIQYF TGTGCCAGCAGCGCGCCCAGGACAGGGGGCACCAAAAACATTCAGTACTTC
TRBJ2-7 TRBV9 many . CASTKGEGSSYEQYF TGTGCCAGCACCAAGGGGGAGGGGAGCTCCTACGAGCAGTACTTC
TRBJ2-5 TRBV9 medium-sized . CASSEGQGETQYF TGTGCCAGCAGCGAGGGGCAGGGTGAGACCCAGTACTTC
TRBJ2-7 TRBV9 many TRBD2 CASSPDAGLAGGREQYF TGTGCCAGCAGCCCCGATGCCGGGCTAGCGGGAGGTCGGGAGCAGTACTTC
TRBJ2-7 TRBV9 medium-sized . CASSVADGTYEQYF TGTGCCAGCAGCGTTGCCGACGGAACCTACGAGCAGTACTTC
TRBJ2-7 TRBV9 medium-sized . CASSPPSGEGSYEQYF TGTGCCAGCAGCCCCCCCTCGGGAGAAGGCTCCTACGAGCAGTACTTC